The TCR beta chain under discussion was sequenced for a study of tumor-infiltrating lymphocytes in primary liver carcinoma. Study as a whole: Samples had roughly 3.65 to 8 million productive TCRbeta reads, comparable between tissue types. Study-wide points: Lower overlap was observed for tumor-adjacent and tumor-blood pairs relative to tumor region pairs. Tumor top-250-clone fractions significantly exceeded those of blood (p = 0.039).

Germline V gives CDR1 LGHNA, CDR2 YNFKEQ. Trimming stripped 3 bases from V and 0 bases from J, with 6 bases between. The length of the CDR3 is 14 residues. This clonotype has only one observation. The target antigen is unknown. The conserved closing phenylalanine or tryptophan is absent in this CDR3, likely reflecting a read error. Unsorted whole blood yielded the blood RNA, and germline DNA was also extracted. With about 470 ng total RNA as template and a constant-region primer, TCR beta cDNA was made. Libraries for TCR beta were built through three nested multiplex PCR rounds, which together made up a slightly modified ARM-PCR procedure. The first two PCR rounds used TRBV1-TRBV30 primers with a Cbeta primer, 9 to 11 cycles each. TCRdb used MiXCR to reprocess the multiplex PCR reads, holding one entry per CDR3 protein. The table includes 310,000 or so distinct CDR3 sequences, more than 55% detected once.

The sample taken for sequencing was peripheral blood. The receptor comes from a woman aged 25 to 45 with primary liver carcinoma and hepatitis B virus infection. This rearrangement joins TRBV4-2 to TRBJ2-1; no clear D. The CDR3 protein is CASSHGSSYNEQFL. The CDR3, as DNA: TGTGCCAGCAGCCACGGTAGCTCCTACAATGAGCAGTTCCTC.